The 28 T cell receptor beta chains given below trace back to one sample, sequenced in a study of cytomegalovirus exposure and HLA in healthy donors. 13 Jbeta primers and 60 Vbeta primers were used for the PCR. Sequenced by immunoSEQ multiplex PCR; TCRdb stores in-frame clones only, minus some. This sample has 80,000 to 100,000 clones, with over 75% found just once. Specimen: PBMCs. Every receptor here comes from a man between 40 and 49 years old in good health and CMV-seropositive.

This chain links TRBV18 with TRBJ2-3; 10 bases map to TRBD2. The V and J ends lost 3 bases and 1 base, in that order; junction bases with no gene match: 4. Germline values: CDR1 KGHSH, CDR2 LQKENI. The CDR3 contains 16 residues. In nucleotides, the CDR3 is TGTGCCAGCTCACCTGCCGGGACTAGCGGCACAGATACGCAGTATTTT. It is translated as CASSPAGTSGTDTQYF.

The chain uses TRBV18 and TRBJ1-5, with D tentatively TRBD1 (5 bases). The V gene's germline CDR1 is KGHSH and CDR2 LQKENI. CDR3 length: 14 residues. Trimming took 4 bases from V and 6 from J, leaving 13 bases between them. The CDR3 bases are TGTGCCAGCTCACACGAGATAAGGGGTCAGCCCCAGCATTTT. It codes for CASSHEIRGQPQHF.

V gene TRBV2 combines with J gene TRBJ2-3; 11 bases match TRBD2. Trimming cost V 6 bases and J 5 bases; bases outside gene matches: 7. The CDR3 contains 15 residues. Germline CDR1 and CDR2: SNHLY and FYNNEI. The CDR3: CASRGIAGGQDTQYF. The DNA for the CDR3 is TGTGCCAGCAGGGGCATAGCGGGGGGGCAAGATACGCAGTATTTT.

The chain recombines TRBV30 with TRBJ2-5; TRBD2 matches at 9 bases. The V segment lost 5 bases and the J segment 6 bases; nucleotides outside the gene matches: 4. Germline assignment: CDR1 GTSNPN and CDR2 SVGIG (reference sequence). CDR3 length: 12 residues. This chain's CDR3 is CAWGGGGKTQYF. In DNA form, the CDR3 reads TGTGCCTGGGGCGGGGGGGGGAAGACCCAGTACTTC.

This chain links TRBV11-3 with TRBJ2-5; 7 bases map to TRBD1. The J call may be in error: the DNA end matches TRBJ2-7 better. The CDR3 extends over 14 amino acids. Germline lookup yields CDR1 SGHNT and CDR2 YENEEA. The CDR3 region has the DNA TGTGCCAGCAGCTTATGGGACAGAAACTACGAGCAGTACTTC. Its protein product is CASSLWDRNYEQYF.

The V gene is TRBV11-2, the J gene TRBJ1-3; 9 bases align to TRBD1. V shed 5 bases and J 2 bases; nucleotides not matched to a gene: 7. CDR1 and CDR2 from the germline V gene are SGHAT and FQNNGV. The CDR3 spans 16 residues. The CDR3 sequence is CASSPGTGRTGNTIYF. CDR3 bases: TGTGCCAGCAGCCCGGGGACAGGGAGGACTGGAAACACCATATATTTT.

This chain connects TRBV5-1 to TRBJ2-2; 7 positions match TRBD1. Germline lookup yields CDR1 SGHRS and CDR2 YFSETQ. CDR3 size: 15 residues. V gave up 7 bases and J gave up 6 bases; unmatched junction bases: 12. CDR3 in amino acids: CASETGSRSAGELFF. In DNA, the CDR3 is TGCGCCAGCGAGACAGGGAGCCGGTCCGCCGGGGAGCTGTTTTTT.

The table lists this clone with a few counts. In nucleotides, the CDR3 is TGTGCCAGCAGCTCACTTTTTGGGAGGGGATCCTACGAGCAGTACTTC. Protein: CASSSLFGRGSYEQYF. The V call is TRBV28, the J call TRBJ2-7; TRBD2 aligns across 7 bases. Germline V gene sequence: CDR1 MDHEN, CDR2 SYDVKM. CDR3 length equals 16 residues. Unmatched junction bases numbered 12, after V lost 6 bases and J lost 1 base.

The count of this clone is one. The gene calls are TRBV5-1 and TRBJ2-3; TRBD2 matches 8 bases. J lost 3 bases, V lost 4 bases, and 7 bases had no gene match. Per germline, CDR1 SGHRS and CDR2 YFSETQ. This CDR3 is 15 amino acids long. CDR3 residues: CASSTGGTRTDTQYF. For the CDR3, the DNA is TGCGCCAGCAGCACAGGTGGGACTAGGACAGATACGCAGTATTTT.

The chain recombines TRBV23-1 with TRBJ1-2, with D tentatively TRBD1 (6 bases). TRBV23-1 belongs to the ORF category, with a function that is uncertain. V gave up 6 bases and J gave up 5 bases, with 13 bases separating them. The CDR3 is 13 amino acids. In nucleotides, the CDR3 is TGCGCCAGCAGACAAACAGGGTTGTATGGCTACACCTTC. This encodes CASRQTGLYGYTF.

This clone was counted between two and nine times. V usage is TRBV19 and J usage is TRBJ2-7; 8 nucleotides match TRBD1. The V and J ends lost 4 bases and 3 bases, in that order; junction bases with no gene match: 5. The CDR3 extends over 14 amino acids. CDR1 and CDR2 (germline): LNHDA, SQIVND (reference sequence). CDR3 sequence reads: CASSTRQGNYEQYF. CDR3 bases: TGTGCCAGTAGTACTAGACAGGGGAACTACGAGCAGTACTTC.

The chain employs TRBV6-5 and TRBJ1-2; 8 bases match TRBD1. The V segment lost 0 bases and the J segment 7 bases; nucleotides outside the gene matches: 7. This CDR3 contains 15 residues. In germline, CDR1 is MNHEY, CDR2 SVGAGI. CDR3 DNA: TGTGCCAGCAGTTACTCGAGGCAGGGGGCCGCTGGCTACACCTTC. Translation gives CASSYSRQGAAGYTF.

The chain employs TRBV15 and TRBJ2-3, with D maybe TRBD1 (6 bases). Germline V gene data show CDR1 as LNHNV and CDR2 as YYDKDF (reference sequence). The length of the CDR3 is 16 residues. Trimming removed 0 bases from V and 2 bases from J, with 12 bases in between. The CDR3 loop is CATSRDPTGITDTQYF. Written as DNA, the CDR3 is TGTGCCACCAGCAGAGATCCCACAGGGATCACAGATACGCAGTATTTT.

This clone was observed a handful of times. Other DNA sequences in this sample translate to the same CDR3. The chain uses TRBV4-1 and TRBJ2-5, with 15 bases identical to TRBD2. The CDR3 length is 19 residues. Per germline, CDR1 MGHRA and CDR2 YSYEKL. V gave up 6 bases and J gave up 5 bases; unmatched junction bases: 16. CDR3 bases: TGCGCCAGCAGTCACCCTGGACTAGCGGGAGGGCCGGGTCGGGAGACCCAGTACTTC. This sequence encodes CASSHPGLAGGPGRETQYF.

This chain joins TRBV5-4 and TRBJ2-5; the match to TRBD2 covers 8 bases. The CDR3 sequence is 14 residues long. The J segment lost 2 bases and the V segment lost 7 bases, leaving 7 bases of the junction unmatched. The germline V gene has CDR1 SGHNT and CDR2 YYREEE (reference sequence). The CDR3 reads CASRSGGAQETQYF. The CDR3, as DNA: TGTGCCAGCCGAAGCGGGGGTGCGCAAGAGACCCAGTACTTC.

The CDR3 DNA reads as TGCGCCAGCAGCTTGGCACAGGGGGCAGGGGAGACCCAGTACTTC. This translates into CASSLAQGAGETQYF. The chain carries TRBV5-1 and TRBJ2-5; TRBD1 matches 9 bases. CDR3 size: 15 residues. V lost 0 bases, J lost 5 bases, and 5 bases stayed unmatched. Germline V CDR1 and CDR2: SGHRS, YFSETQ.

The chain is built from TRBV5-3 and TRBJ2-3; no reliable D call. TRBV5-3 is an ORF, with its function uncertain. CDR3 length: 13 amino acids. V gave up 0 bases and J gave up 7 bases, with 9 bases separating them. The CDR3 nucleotides are TGTGCCAGAAGCTTGGATGGGCCGAATACGCAGTATTTT. Its translation: CARSLDGPNTQYF.

The rearrangement joins TRBV15 to TRBJ1-2; unclear D gene. Germline assignment: CDR1 LNHNV and CDR2 YYDKDF (reference sequence). The ends were cut back, 0 bases at V and 8 bases at J, with 19 bases in the middle. The CDR3 contains 16 residues. As DNA, the CDR3 is TGTGCCACCAGCAGAGATTTAACGGTCGGGGTGGGAGGCTACACCTTC. It specifies CATSRDLTVGVGGYTF.

The V gene is TRBV6-1, the J gene TRBJ1-2; D unresolved. Germline assignment: CDR1 MNHNS and CDR2 SASEGT. Trimming pared 5 bases from V and 1 base from J, leaving 8 bases between. This CDR3 has 13 amino acids. CDR3 sequence: CASSLSYNYGYTF. The CDR3 DNA sequence: TGTGCCAGCAGTTTATCCTATAACTATGGCTACACCTTC.

The chain joins TRBV6-5 to TRBJ2-2, with no clear D. V was pared by 6 bases and J by 5 bases, with 7 bases between. The CDR3 runs to 12 residues. Germline CDR1 reads MNHEY; CDR2 reads SVGAGI. CDR3 sequence: CASSPRTGELFF. CDR3 nucleotides: TGTGCCAGCAGCCCCCGGACCGGGGAGCTGTTTTTT.

This clone has only a few counts. J is TRBJ2-7 and V is TRBV19; D unclear. The germline V gene has CDR1 LNHDA and CDR2 SQIVND (reference sequence). CDR3 length: 13 amino acids. Trimming removed 5 bases at V and 3 bases at J, with 11 bases between. The CDR3 region is CASSLGHNYEQYF. CDR3 nucleotides: TGTGCCAGTAGTCTTGGGCATAACTACGAGCAGTACTTC.

The gene calls are TRBV7-3 and TRBJ2-5; 11 positions match TRBD1. The trim removed 1 base at V and 5 bases at J, leaving 3 bases unmatched. This CDR3 has 15 residues. The V gene's germline CDR1 is SGHTA and CDR2 FQGTGA. CDR3 nucleotide sequence: TGTGCCAGCAGCTTAATGGGGACAGGGGGGGAGACCCAGTACTTC. It yields the protein CASSLMGTGGETQYF.

This clone was found a few times. The J gene is TRBJ2-7, the V gene TRBV27; 8 bases map to TRBD1. This CDR3 region has 15 residues. The ends lost 7 bases at V and 4 bases at J; junction bases unmatched: 12. Per the germline V gene, CDR1 is MNHEY and CDR2 is SMNVEV (reference sequence). In DNA form, the CDR3 reads TGTGCCAGCACCTCCCTAGGGACAGGTTTGTACGAGCAGTACTTC. Its protein is CASTSLGTGLYEQYF.

This clone was picked up a small number of times. This sequence joins TRBV19 and TRBJ2-7; tentatively, D is TRBD1 (6 bases). The CDR3 is 13 amino acids. V dropped 5 bases and J dropped 7 bases, with 15 bases sitting between them. CDR1 and CDR2 from the germline V gene are LNHDA and SQIVND (reference sequence). The CDR3 coding sequence is TGTGCCAGTAGTGTCTCCCTGGGGGCGGAGCAGTACTTC. It codes for CASSVSLGAEQYF.

The J gene is TRBJ2-1, the V gene TRBV6-1; D gene unclear. V was shortened by 3 bases and J by 2 bases, with 8 bases between the two germline ends. Germline V gene data show CDR1 as MNHNS and CDR2 as SASEGT. The CDR3 runs to 14 residues. The CDR3 protein is CASSEMSAYNEQFF. In DNA form, the CDR3 reads TGTGCCAGCAGTGAGATGTCAGCCTACAATGAGCAGTTCTTC.

The chain has TRBV14 and TRBJ2-2, with TRBD2 matching over 14 bases. This CDR3 region has 15 residues. From germline, CDR1 is SGHDN and CDR2 FVKESK. The V gene end was trimmed by 8 bases and the J gene end by 5 bases; junction bases not matched to a gene: 4. DNA of the CDR3: TGTGCCAGCGGAAGACTAGCGGGAGGGACCGGGGAGCTGTTTTTT. Translated, it gives CASGRLAGGTGELFF.

The chain recombines TRBV9 with TRBJ1-5; 10 bases match TRBD1. The V segment lost 4 bases and the J segment 1 base; nucleotides outside the gene matches: 2. Germline CDR1 SGDLS, CDR2 YYNGEE. The CDR3 runs to 15 residues. CDR3 bases: TGTGCCAGCAGCCCGGGACAGGGGAGCAATCAGCCCCAGCATTTT. It specifies CASSPGQGSNQPQHF.

The CDR3 DNA sequence: TGCGCCAGCAGCTTGGGGGACAGGGAGGGTAATGGCTACACCTTC. Protein: CASSLGDREGNGYTF. V gene TRBV5-1 combines with J gene TRBJ1-2; TRBD1 matches at 9 bases. Per germline, CDR1 SGHRS and CDR2 YFSETQ. The CDR3 totals 15 residues. Trimming removed 0 bases from V and 6 bases from J; junction bases left unmatched: 6. The full variable domain, rest sourced from reference TRBV5-1 and TRBJ1-2, is KAGVTQTPRYLIKTRGQQVTLSCSPISGHRSVSWYQQTPGQGLQFLFEYFSETQRNKGNFPGRFSGRQFSNSRSEMNVSTLELGDSALYLCASSLGDREGNGYTFGSGTRLTVV.